Following are 5 T cell receptor beta chains from one sample sequenced in a study of T-cell reconstitution after alpha-beta-depleted transplantation in children. The TCRbeta library was prepared with unique molecular identifiers. In TCRdb, the PCR reads were re-called with MiXCR into one record per CDR3 protein. The profile shows about 260,000 distinct CDR3 sequences, approximately 10% of them singletons. The material sequenced was peripheral blood, taken 180 days after TCRalphabeta/CD19-depleted stem cell transplant. The receptors come from a male patient between 2 and 9 years old who had a stem cell transplant for chronic granulomatous disease, so the T cells may come from the graft donor.

This clonotype was seen repeatedly, ten times or more. This chain connects TRBV29-1 to TRBJ2-2, with D maybe TRBD1 (6 bases). V gave up 8 bases and J gave up 7 bases, with 26 bases separating them. Germline lookup yields CDR1 SQVTM and CDR2 ANQGSEA. The CDR3 runs 16 residues. The CDR3 DNA follows: TGCAGCCCCGTTGGGTGGGGAAAACAGGGTGGCGGGGAGCTGTTTTTT. Translating gives CSPVGWGKQGGGELFF.

This clonotype was counted a few times. The chain uses TRBV7-9 and TRBJ2-3; a weak D match, TRBD1 (6 bases). The ends were cut back, 6 bases at V and 1 base at J, with 14 bases in the middle. This CDR3 comprises 15 residues. CDR1 and CDR2 (germline): SEHNR, FQNEAQ (reference sequence). The CDR3 spells CASRPTGIRTDTQYF. The CDR3 coding sequence is TGTGCCAGCAGGCCCACAGGGATTCGCACAGATACGCAGTATTTT.

This clonotype was recorded at least ten times. The genes are TRBV4-1 and TRBJ2-1, with 10 positions matching TRBD2. Trimming took 4 bases from V and 10 from J; bases not matched to a gene: 13. This CDR3 has 16 amino acids. Germline V gives CDR1 MGHRA, CDR2 YSYEKL. CDR3 in amino acids: CASSLRGSGGAGEQFF. The CDR3 nucleotides are TGCGCCAGCAGCCTTAGAGGGAGCGGGGGGGCCGGGGAGCAGTTCTTC.

This clonotype came up a few times. The CDR3 spells CAWGLSGGPYTQYF. CDR3 nucleotide sequence: TGTGCCTGGGGGTTGTCCGGGGGGCCATATACGCAGTATTTT. The chain has TRBV30 and TRBJ2-3, with D possibly matching TRBD2 (7 bases). Trimming removed 5 bases at V and 7 bases at J, with 19 bases between. Germline V gene data show CDR1 as GTSNPN and CDR2 as SVGIG (reference sequence). This CDR3 is built from 14 residues.

This clonotype showed up many times. V is TRBV12-3 or TRBV12-4 and J is TRBJ1-4, with TRBD1 matching 8 bases. This CDR3 has 17 residues. J gave up 8 bases and V 1 base, and 12 bases lay outside the gene matches. In DNA form, the CDR3 reads TGTGCCAGCAGTTTAGTTGGCAGGGGGCGTTCGCAGGAAAAACTGTTTTTT. Its protein is CASSLVGRGRSQEKLFF.